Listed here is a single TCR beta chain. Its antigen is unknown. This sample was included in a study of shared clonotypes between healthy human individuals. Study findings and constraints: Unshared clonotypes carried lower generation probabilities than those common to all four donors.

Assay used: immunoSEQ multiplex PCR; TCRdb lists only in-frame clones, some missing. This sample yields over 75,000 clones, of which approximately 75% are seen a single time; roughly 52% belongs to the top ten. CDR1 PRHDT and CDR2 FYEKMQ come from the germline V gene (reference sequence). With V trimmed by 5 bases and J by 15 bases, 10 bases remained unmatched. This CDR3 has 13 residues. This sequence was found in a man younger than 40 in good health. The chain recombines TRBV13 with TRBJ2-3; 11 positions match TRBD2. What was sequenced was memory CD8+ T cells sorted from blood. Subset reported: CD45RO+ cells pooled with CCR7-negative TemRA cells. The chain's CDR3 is CASSPRTSGGNYF. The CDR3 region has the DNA TGTGCCAGCAGCCCTAGAACTAGCGGGGGCAACTATTTT.